This T cell receptor beta chain was identified during a study of cytomegalovirus exposure and HLA in healthy donors. In the PCR, 60 Vbeta and 13 Jbeta primers were used. This table comes from immunoSEQ multiplex PCR, and its TCRdb copy is limited to in-frame clones, with some not included. The profile shows some 110,000 clones, over 60% of them singletons. Germline V gene lookup returns CDR1 MNHEY and CDR2 SVGAGI. The CDR3 totals 15 residues. Of note for this clone: The germline gene is not matched at one end of the junction; a read error may be the cause.

The clonotype originates from a man between 18 and 35 years old in good health and CMV-seronegative. Material for sequencing was PBMCs. This sequence joins TRBV6-5 and TRBJ2-7; perhaps TRBD2 as D (6 bases). CDR3 amino acids: CASSATGLLSNEQYF. Written as DNA, the CDR3 is TGTGCCAGCAGTGCGACGGGACTGCTCTCCAACGAGCAGTACTTC.